This TCR beta chain was captured in a study of blood T cell repertoires in COVID-19. Study information: T cells, B-cell-depleted T cells, or PBMCs provided the cDNA or gDNA that served as material.

The repertoire was sequenced with immunoSEQ multiplex PCR; TCRdb's copy has only in-frame clones and lacks some. This sample carries about 370,000 clones, more than 70% of them seen once, and the ten largest clones take about 3%. The CDR3 runs to 13 residues. V lost 2 bases to trimming and J lost 9 bases, with 14 bases between them. Germline CDR1 is MDHEN and CDR2 is SYDVKM. Points on this clone: The sample carries other DNA sequences with the same CDR3.

What was sequenced was peripheral blood. The chain combines TRBV28 with TRBJ2-7; D perhaps matches TRBD1 (5 bases). The TCR sequence derives from a woman aged 25 to 39 with COVID-19, enrolled during active disease. DNA for the CDR3: TGTGCCAGCAGTTTACCCAGGACAACGGGGCAGTACTTC. As protein: CASSLPRTTGQYF.